This T cell receptor (beta chain) comes out of a study of CD8+CD57+ T cells in acquired aplastic anemia (dated by TCRdb to 2016 to 2018). Broadly, across the study: DNA extracted from sorted CD4+ and CD8+ cells had a mean of approximately 3 ug, with a range of about 0.18 to 27.4 ug. CD8+CD57+ expansion was defined as frequency above the mean frequency observed in healthy subjects.

Expansion of CD8+CD57+ cells had been shown by flow cytometry in the patients chosen for sequencing. All patients had severe acquired aplastic anemia diagnosed by International Study of Aplastic Anemia and Agranulocytosis and Camitta criteria. No therapy had been received by the patients at the time of blood sampling. The study deep-sequenced TCR repertoires of sorted CD4+ and CD8+ blood T cells from severe aplastic anemia patients and healthy subjects. Patients were enrolled in the USA under clinicaltrials.gov protocols 00001620, 01623167, 00001397, 00071045, 00081523 and 00961064. Ficoll-Paque density gradient centrifugation was used to isolate peripheral blood mononuclear cells. Before DNA extraction, CD4+ and CD8+ T cells were sorted by FACS or by magnetic beads. The investigation overall reported the following: Around 30 CD8+ CDR3 sequences were found to be shared between patients and controls, but these sequences appeared to be highly expressed in patients and within the immunodominant clones of the patients. No significant difference in CD8+ Simpson's diversity was found between patients and healthy controls (P=0.060).

Genomic DNA served as template for TCR beta VDJ combination and CDR3 sequence profiling. An Illumina HiSeq 2000 was used for TCR repertoire sequencing. The authors' analysis ran thus. TRBV/TRBJ rearrangement plots, CDR3 size and DJ length profiles, and Simpson's diversity index were used to evaluate the repertoires. The most abundant DNA sequence in the deep sequencing data was taken as the immunodominant clone. CDR3 amino acid sequences were checked for sharing between subjects and were compared against published repertoires and the VDJdb database. Clones were called with MiXCR by TCRdb after fastp trimmed the public reads at Q25, and only in-frame beta chains were retained. Identical CDR3 proteins give one entry, which carries the most common genes and DNA. TCRdb's processing, not the authors', yielded these V and J calls. The sample includes fewer than 85,000 distinct CDR3 sequences, with about three quarters observed a single time. Roughly 80% of the sample goes to the ten largest clones.

Including the terminal cysteine and phenylalanine, the CDR3 comprises 16 residues. This entry keeps only the CDR3 DNA: 48 bases, framed from base 1. V is pared back by 5 bases and J by 7 bases, with 24 bases lying between the germline termini. CDR1 SGHVS and CDR2 FNYEAQ were looked up in the germline V gene. In the case of this clonotype: Its recognized antigen is unknown. Per-nucleotide qualities are absent, and no much larger clonotype sits a single base away.

The sequence was obtained from a human donor with aplastic anemia. The specimen was sorted CD4+, CD8+, or CD8+CD57+ T cells (not recorded which) from PBMCs. Recombination connected TRBV7-6 to TRBJ2-7; the D gene is perhaps TRBD1, on 6 matching bases. This receptor has the CDR3 CASSEWTDSSSGEQYF. The sequenced DNA is TGTGCCAGCAGCGAATGGACAGACAGCTCATCTGGGGAGCAGTACTTC.